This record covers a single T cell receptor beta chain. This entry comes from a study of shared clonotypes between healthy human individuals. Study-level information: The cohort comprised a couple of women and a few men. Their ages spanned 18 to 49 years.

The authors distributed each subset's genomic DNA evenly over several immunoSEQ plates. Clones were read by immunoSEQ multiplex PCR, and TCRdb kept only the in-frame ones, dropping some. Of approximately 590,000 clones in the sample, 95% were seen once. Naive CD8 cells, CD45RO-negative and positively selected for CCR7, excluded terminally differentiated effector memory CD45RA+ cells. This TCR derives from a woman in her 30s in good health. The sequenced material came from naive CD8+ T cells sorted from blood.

The CDR3 nucleotides are TGCGCCAGCAGCCGACTTCGGACTAGTCGGTACGAGCAGTACTTC. Its protein product is CASSRLRTSRYEQYF. The V gene is TRBV4-1, the J gene TRBJ2-7; TRBD2 matches 7 bases. V lost 4 bases and J lost 4; bases outside the gene matches: 10. Germline V gene sequence: CDR1 MGHRA, CDR2 YSYEKL. The CDR3 consists of 15 residues.